This T cell receptor beta chain stems from a study of monozygotic twins with inflammatory bowel disease. Overall study findings and caveats: Treatment differences in immunosuppression may have added variability to the repertoires of patients. Other individuals had fewer clonotypes in common with IBD patients than with healthy twins, especially with disease activity.

T cells were not sorted, and total RNA was isolated straight from whole blood. Template switching incorporated UMIs with a 6-nucleotide sample barcode. With the 5' RACE reads reprocessed, TCRdb shows one record per CDR3 protein and no DNA. This sample carries a few hundred thousand distinct CDR3 sequences, with approximately 2.8% going to the ten biggest clones. To note about this clonotype: Its antigen is not known.

The sequence came from a human donor with ulcerative colitis or Crohn's disease, or a healthy co-twin of an affected twin (not recorded which). Sequencing was performed on blood.

Here the CDR3 reads CASSPKRETQYF. V usage is TRBV7-2 and J usage is TRBJ2-5; TCRdb's D call, TRBD2, is unchecked because there is no DNA. Germline CDR1 and CDR2: SGHTA and FQGNSA. This CDR3 region has 12 residues.